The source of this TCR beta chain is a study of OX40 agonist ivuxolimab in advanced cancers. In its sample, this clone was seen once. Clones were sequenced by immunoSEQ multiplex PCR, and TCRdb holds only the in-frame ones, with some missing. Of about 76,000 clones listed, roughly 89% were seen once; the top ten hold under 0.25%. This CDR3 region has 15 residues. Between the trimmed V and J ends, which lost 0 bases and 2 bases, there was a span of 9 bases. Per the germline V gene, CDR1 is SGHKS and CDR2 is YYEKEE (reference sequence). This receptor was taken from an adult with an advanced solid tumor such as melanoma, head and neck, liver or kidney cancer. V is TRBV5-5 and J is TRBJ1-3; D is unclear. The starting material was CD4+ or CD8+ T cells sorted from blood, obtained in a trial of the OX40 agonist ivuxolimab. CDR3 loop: CASSLDSFTGNTIYF. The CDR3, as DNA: TGTGCCAGCAGCTTGGACAGTTTCACTGGAAACACCATATATTTT.